The 23 T cell receptor beta chains below were found in one sample sequenced in a study of T cell responses to AZD1222 COVID-19 vaccine. TCRdb's copy holds only in-frame clones and misses some; the assay was immunoSEQ multiplex PCR. This repertoire shows some 120,000 clones, approximately 85% found once; its top ten account for approximately 4.7%. Source: peripheral blood, taken 28 days after the second AZD1222 dose. The receptors were sampled from an adult who received the AZD1222 COVID-19 vaccine.

The V and J genes are TRBV9 and TRBJ1-1, with D tentatively TRBD1 (6 bases). The CDR3 is made up of 14 amino acids. Trimming stripped 0 bases from V and 5 bases from J, with 11 bases between. Looked up from germline, CDR1 is SGDLS and CDR2 is YYNGEE. CDR3 residues: CASSVGGRGTEAFF. In DNA form, the CDR3 reads TGTGCCAGCAGCGTAGGAGGAAGGGGGACTGAAGCTTTCTTT.

The CDR3 spells CASSLGREPYEQYF. DNA of the CDR3: TGTGCCAGCAGTTTAGGCCGCGAGCCCTACGAGCAGTACTTC. The V and J genes are TRBV28 and TRBJ2-7; D is ambiguous. This CDR3 is built from 14 residues. Germline-derived CDR1 and CDR2 are MDHEN and SYDVKM. V gave up 2 bases and J gave up 2 bases, with 10 bases separating them.

V and J are TRBV15 and TRBJ2-7; 8 bases are a match to TRBD1. The CDR3 runs 17 residues. Per the germline V gene, CDR1 is LNHNV and CDR2 is YYDKDF (reference sequence). J was trimmed by 0 bases and V by 3 bases; bases with no gene match: 10. DNA for the CDR3: TGTGCCACCAGCAGGGTCGCCGGGACAGGAAGCTCCTACGAGCAGTACTTC. This encodes CATSRVAGTGSSYEQYF.

The chain employs TRBV5-1 and TRBJ1-1; D gene uncertain. V was clipped by 2 bases and J by 1 base, with 3 bases between them. The CDR3 totals 12 residues. Germline CDR1 and CDR2: SGHRS and YFSETQ. The CDR3, as DNA: TGCGCCAGCAGCTTCTCGAACACTGAAGCTTTCTTT. Its translation is CASSFSNTEAFF.

The V call is TRBV28, the J call TRBJ2-1; no clear D gene. The germline V gene has CDR1 MDHEN and CDR2 SYDVKM. V gave up 7 bases and J gave up 4 bases, with 14 bases separating them. The CDR3 contains 14 residues. The chain's CDR3 is CASTPGQEYNEQFF. The CDR3 DNA is TGTGCCAGCACCCCCGGGCAGGAGTACAATGAGCAGTTCTTC.

This clone was seen more than once but under ten times. The V call is TRBV14, the J call TRBJ2-6; D is possibly TRBD2 (5 bases). Germline V gene data show CDR1 as SGHDN and CDR2 as FVKESK. The CDR3 runs to 16 residues. The germline V and J ends were trimmed by 3 bases and 3 bases, with 12 bases remaining between them. The CDR3, as DNA: TGTGCCAGCAGCCAGGAAAGAGGGTTTGGGGCCAACGTCCTGACTTTC. The encoded protein is CASSQERGFGANVLTF.

V is TRBV6-6 and J is TRBJ2-1; TRBD2 matches 10 bases. Germline trimming cut 6 bases from V and 6 bases from J; bases unmatched to any gene: 14. In germline, CDR1 is MNHNY, CDR2 SVGAGI (reference sequence). The CDR3 consists of 17 residues. The CDR3 region has the DNA TGTGCCAGCAGCCGACTGGGGAGGACTAGCGGACGCAATGAGCAGTTCTTC. Protein product: CASSRLGRTSGRNEQFF.

The chain links TRBV30 to TRBJ2-7; TRBD1 is a possible D gene (5 bases). The CDR3 is 14 residues long. The germline CDR1 and CDR2 sequences are GTSNPN and SVGIG (reference sequence). Between the trimmed V and J ends, which lost 2 bases and 2 bases, there was a span of 13 bases. CDR3 in amino acids: CAWSIGQGTYEQYF. The CDR3 region has the DNA TGTGCCTGGAGTATCGGGCAGGGAACCTACGAGCAGTACTTC.

V is TRBV7-9 and J is TRBJ1-1; D is unresolved. This CDR3 has 15 amino acids. The V gene lost 5 bases and the J gene lost 1 base, with 14 bases spanning the gap. Germline values: CDR1 SEHNR, CDR2 FQNEAQ (reference sequence). The CDR3, as DNA: TGTGCCAGCAGCCCCCCAGCGGCGTCGAACACTGAAGCTTTCTTT. Encoded protein: CASSPPAASNTEAFF.

The J gene is TRBJ2-1, the V gene TRBV2; 7 nucleotides agree with TRBD2. The V gene's germline CDR1 is SNHLY and CDR2 FYNNEI. CDR3 length equals 12 residues. The V and J ends lost 8 bases and 9 bases, in that order; junction bases with no gene match: 7. CDR3 sequence: CASFSGEGEQFF. CDR3 in DNA: TGTGCCAGCTTTTCGGGGGAGGGTGAGCAGTTCTTC.

The chain uses TRBV7-2 and TRBJ2-5, with 13 bases matching TRBD2. V lost 5 bases and J lost 2; bases outside the gene matches: 5. This CDR3 comprises 16 residues. The germline V gene has CDR1 SGHTA and CDR2 FQGNSA. The CDR3 loop is CASSRRGLAGQETQYF. The CDR3 DNA sequence: TGTGCCAGCAGCAGACGGGGACTAGCGGGACAAGAGACCCAGTACTTC.

The CDR3 reads CASSYSVVDSASGNTIYF. CDR3 nucleotides: TGTGCCAGCAGTTACTCGGTCGTAGACAGCGCCTCTGGAAACACCATATATTTT. The chain employs TRBV6-2 or TRBV6-3 and TRBJ1-3, with a tentative D call TRBD1 (5 bases). The CDR3 has 18 residues. Germline V gene data show CDR1 as MNHEY and CDR2 as SVGEGT. V shed 0 bases and J shed 0 bases, with 15 bases lying between them.

The chain links TRBV19 to TRBJ1-5; tentatively, D is TRBD1 (5 bases). The CDR3 consists of 18 residues. The germline V gene has CDR1 LNHDA and CDR2 SQIVND (reference sequence). Between the trimmed V and J ends, which lost 4 bases and 0 bases, there was a span of 19 bases. CDR3 nucleotide sequence: TGTGCCAGTAGTACCCGGTCGCTCGGGGCAGCTAGCAATCAGCCCCAGCATTTT. Amino acids: CASSTRSLGAASNQPQHF. The full variable domain, its missing parts supplied by reference TRBV19 and TRBJ1-5, is DGGITQSPKYLFRKEGQNVTLSCEQNLNHDAMYWYRQDPGQGLRLIYYSQIVNDFQKGDIAEGYSVSREKKESFPLTVTSAQKNPTAFYLCASSTRSLGAASNQPQHFGDGTRLSIL.

The genes are TRBV25-1 and TRBJ2-2, with D perhaps being TRBD1 or TRBD2 (5 bases each). The V gene's germline CDR1 is MGHDK and CDR2 SYGVNS. Trimming shortened V by 6 bases and J by 2 bases, and 13 bases separated the two germline ends. There are 15 residues in the CDR3. The CDR3 sequence: CASRPGASNTGELFF. The CDR3 bases are TGTGCCAGCAGGCCCGGGGCGTCCAACACCGGGGAGCTGTTTTTT.

The chain joins TRBV7-9 to TRBJ2-1; D may be TRBD2 (5 bases). Germline V CDR1 and CDR2: SEHNR, FQNEAQ (reference sequence). CDR3 length: 15 residues. V shed 5 bases and J shed 0 bases, with 11 bases lying between them. The DNA for the CDR3 is TGTGCCAGCAGCCACCGACGGGGCTCCTACAATGAGCAGTTCTTC. Protein product: CASSHRRGSYNEQFF.

The chain couples TRBV28 to TRBJ1-2; 12 bases are a match to TRBD1. The V gene's germline CDR1 is MDHEN and CDR2 SYDVKM. V shed 10 bases, J shed 8 bases, and the junction held 8 bases outside the gene matches. The CDR3 covers 13 residues. This CDR3 is CATRGDRGRGYTF. CDR3 nucleotides: TGTGCCACAAGGGGGGACAGGGGGCGAGGCTACACCTTC.

CDR3 sequence: CASRRGAPSSYEQYF. CDR3 DNA sequence: TGTGCCAGCAGAAGAGGGGCCCCGAGCTCCTACGAGCAGTACTTC. The chain employs TRBV27 and TRBJ2-7; either TRBD1 or TRBD2 may fit D (5 bases each). The CDR3 is 15 amino acids. Germline V gives CDR1 MNHEY, CDR2 SMNVEV (reference sequence). V shed 6 bases and J shed 0 bases, with 15 bases lying between them.

This sequence joins TRBV5-1 and TRBJ1-4; D is undetermined. CDR3 length equals 16 residues. The germline gives CDR1 SGHRS, CDR2 YFSETQ. V was clipped by 0 bases and J by 0 bases, with 9 bases between them. CDR3 DNA: TGCGCCAGCAGCTTGGGAGTATCCGCAACTAATGAAAAACTGTTTTTT. Its protein product is CASSLGVSATNEKLFF. Looking up the rest from reference TRBV5-1 and TRBJ1-4 gives the full variable domain: KAGVTQTPRYLIKTRGQQVTLSCSPISGHRSVSWYQQTPGQGLQFLFEYFSETQRNKGNFPGRFSGRQFSNSRSEMNVSTLELGDSALYLCASSLGVSATNEKLFFGSGTQLSVL.

The chain is built from TRBV4-1 and TRBJ1-1; D remains ambiguous. CDR1 and CDR2 from the germline V gene are MGHRA and YSYEKL. V was pared by 4 bases and J by 6 bases, with 15 bases between. CDR3 length: 14 amino acids. CDR3 coding DNA: TGCGCCAGCAGCCCCCCGGACGGCTTACCTGAAGCTTTCTTT. This sequence encodes CASSPPDGLPEAFF.

The chain employs TRBV16 and TRBJ1-2; maybe TRBD1 (6 bases). Trimming took off 0 bases at V and 4 bases at J, with 9 bases between the two ends. CDR1 is KGHSY and CDR2 is FQNENV in the germline V gene. The CDR3 has 14 amino acids. CDR3 DNA: TGTGCCAGCAGCCAATCGGGGGGCAGCTATGGCTACACCTTC. This gives the protein CASSQSGGSYGYTF.

This CDR3 is CASSPGRRAQAFF. In DNA, the CDR3 is TGCGCCAGCAGTCCGGGACGTAGGGCCCAAGCTTTCTTT. This chain joins TRBV23-1 and TRBJ1-1; TRBD1 is a possible D gene (5 bases). TRBV23-1 is an open reading frame, and its role is uncertain. Trimming took 4 bases from V and 9 from J, leaving 15 bases between them. The CDR3 has 13 residues.

The chain employs TRBV30 and TRBJ1-1; maybe TRBD1 (5 bases). There are 15 residues in the CDR3. The V end lost 2 bases, the J end lost 7 bases, and 20 bases lay between the germline ends. Germline-derived CDR1 and CDR2 are GTSNPN and SVGIG (reference sequence). The CDR3 DNA is TGTGCCTGGAGTCGTGAATTCCAGGGACCAGGTGAAGCTTTCTTT. This gives the protein CAWSREFQGPGEAFF.

The chain combines TRBV5-1 with TRBJ2-2; D is undetermined. The germline V and J ends were trimmed by 0 bases and 1 base, with 7 bases remaining between them. Germline V gene lookup returns CDR1 SGHRS and CDR2 YFSETQ. The CDR3 is 15 residues long. DNA for the CDR3: TGCGCCAGCAGCTTGGCGGTTCAGAACACCGGGGAGCTGTTTTTT. Its protein is CASSLAVQNTGELFF.